This T cell receptor beta chain was retrieved from a study of T cell responses to AZD1222 COVID-19 vaccine. Study results and limitations: Targeting of unmutated variant regions was reportedly seen in nearly half of spike-specific TCRs. Regions 160-218 and 743-854 dominated among vaccine-associated CD4 TCRs spanning spike. It should be noted that donors were predominantly white British and more often female, and clonal diversity was possibly underestimated. Spike-specific TCR breadth and depth grew following two AZD1222 doses.

Sequenced by immunoSEQ multiplex PCR; TCRdb stores in-frame clones only, minus some. The sample lists about 120,000 clones, roughly 90% occurring once. The V gene lost 3 bases and the J gene lost 0 bases, with 11 bases spanning the gap. The CDR3 spans 16 residues. Germline values: CDR1 MDHEN, CDR2 SYDVKM. Of note for this clone: Its specificity is not known.

The sequences come from peripheral blood, collected on day 0 of AZD1222 vaccination. The rearrangement links TRBV28 to TRBJ2-2; no reliable D call. The clonotype was recovered from an adult in good health. The CDR3 DNA reads as TGTGCCAGCAGTTTCCAGGTGATTCCGAACACCGGGGAGCTGTTTTTT. It codes for CASSFQVIPNTGELFF. Full variable domain (outside the CDR3, taken from reference TRBV28 and TRBJ2-2): DVKVTQSSRYLVKRTGEKVFLECVQDMDHENMFWYRQDPGLGLRLIYFSYDVKMKEKGDIPEGYSVSREKKERFSLILESASTNQTSMYLCASSFQVIPNTGELFFGEGSRLTVL.